A selection of T cell receptor beta chains follows, all from one sample in a study of blood T cell repertoires in COVID-19. The repertoire was sequenced with immunoSEQ multiplex PCR; TCRdb's copy has only in-frame clones and lacks some. Of around 100,000 clones in the sample, about 89% were seen once. Material: peripheral blood. Every receptor here comes from a man aged 45-65 years with active COVID-19. Each CDR3 is given without its conserved first and last residue.

J,length,V,CDR3
TRBJ2-7,10,TRBV5-1,ASSSRGHEQY
TRBJ2-1,13,TRBV2,ASKKLAGPRDEQF
TRBJ2-3,16,TRBV2,ASTEVYRGRGGTDTQY
TRBJ2-1,12,TRBV6-5,ASSYRTGSNEQF
TRBJ2-2,9,TRBV5-1,ASSPGGELF
TRBJ1-2,13,TRBV9,ASNRGGRLSYGYT
TRBJ1-2,16,TRBV6-1,ASSEYGGTIRTRSGYT
TRBJ2-5,13,TRBV10-2,ASSEPGLAPRTQY
TRBJ1-4,13,TRBV11-2,ASSPRRGEGEKLF
TRBJ1-5,13,TRBV5-6,ASSFRAGAAQPQH
TRBJ2-5,18,TRBV3-1/TRBV3-2,ASSQPPGLAGGPASMTQY
TRBJ1-1,11,TRBV6-6,ASSFKWTSEAF
TRBJ1-2,11,TRBV6-5,ASSLRANYGYT